This entry describes one TCR beta chain. Its antigen is not identified. The method was immunoSEQ multiplex PCR; TCRdb's version includes in-frame clones alone and lacks a portion of them. The sample contains about 130,000 clones, about 93% of which appear only once. Trimming stripped 2 bases from V and 6 bases from J, with 13 bases between. CDR1 LGHDT and CDR2 YNNKEL come from the germline V gene (reference sequence). The CDR3 extends over 14 amino acids. This entry comes from a study of T cell responses to AZD1222 COVID-19 vaccine. General study findings and limits: Repertoire sampling happened only post peak T cell response. The study reported that nearly half of spike-specific TCRs target unmutated variant regions.

The genes are TRBV3-1 (or the pseudogene TRBV3-2) and TRBJ1-2; D uncertain. This receptor was taken from an adult who received the AZD1222 COVID-19 vaccine. This sample comprised peripheral blood, obtained 28 days after the second AZD1222 dose. CDR3 loop: CASSQTGVLDGYTF. In DNA form, the CDR3 reads TGTGCCAGCAGCCAAACGGGTGTACTCGATGGCTACACCTTC.